This T cell receptor (beta chain) was retrieved from a study of human T cells and chemical hapten exposure. As for the study in general: Minor volume differences among pooled libraries chiefly drove per-sample TCR yield variation.

V was pared by 4 bases and J by 2 bases, with 8 bases between. Germline CDR1 SGHRS, CDR2 YFSETQ. The CDR3 covers 13 residues. Total RNA came from unfractionated whole blood. TCRdb re-called the 5' RACE reads through MiXCR, storing one row per CDR3 protein. The sample lists 110,000 or so distinct CDR3 sequences; approximately 20% were seen once. The chain uses TRBV5-1 and TRBJ2-3; no reliable D call. This sequence was found in a human donor in good health. CDR3 protein: CASSEANTDTQYF. In DNA, the CDR3 is TGCGCCAGCAGCGAGGCGAACACAGATACGCAGTATTTT.